This paragraph covers one T cell receptor beta chain sequence. Antigen: not known. These data originate in a study of human T cells and chemical hapten exposure. The wider study: A patient group, mainly female, showed alopecia areata, totalis or universalis.

Unique molecular identifiers were affixed to discrete cDNA molecules within the library. TCRdb re-derived calls from the reads in MiXCR, one entry per CDR3 protein. The data contain just over 2,500 distinct CDR3 sequences, approximately 49% of them singletons. Study-wide results and caveats: Expanded TCRs produced significantly more large CDR3 similarity clusters than controls did. TCRs at a frequency above 1 in 1000 stayed unchanged with DPC sensitization.

The CDR3 is 12 amino acids. V was trimmed by 5 bases and J by 3 bases, leaving 8 bases between them. Germline values: CDR1 SGHTA, CDR2 FQGNSA. Treatment in this sample: therapeutic diphenylcyclopropenone sensitization with weekly scalp DPC. This clonotype originated in an adult with alopecia areata. Some clones in this sample may be carry-over from other donors' samples. This table probably holds off-target reads from a library built for another chain. The chain links TRBV7-2 to TRBJ2-7; D not resolved. The specimen was whole blood, collected before DPC sensitization or 2, 6, or about 24 weeks after (not recorded which). The CDR3: CASSPDGYEQYF. CDR3 DNA sequence: TGTGCCAGCAGCCCGGACGGCTACGAGCAGTACTTC.